This entry lists 24 T cell receptor beta chains sequenced from one sample in a study of CD8 T cells in Susac syndrome. Random-hexamer reverse transcription was applied to roughly 0.5 to 1 ug RNA. MiXCR, run by TCRdb on the immunoSEQ multiplex PCR reads, gives a single entry per CDR3 protein. The sample holds 150,000 to 200,000 distinct CDR3 sequences, 94% seen once. The sample taken for sequencing was CD4+ T cells from PBMCs. These receptors all come from a human donor with multiple sclerosis.

The genes are TRBV6-5 and TRBJ1-3; TRBD1 matches at 8 bases. The germline V gene has CDR1 MNHEY and CDR2 SVGAGI. V shed 5 bases, J shed 4 bases, and the junction held 4 bases outside the gene matches. CDR3 length equals 14 residues. Here the CDR3 reads CASSETGAGNTIYF. CDR3 nucleotides: TGTGCCAGCAGTGAGACAGGGGCCGGAAACACCATATATTTT.

The V and J genes are TRBV28 and TRBJ2-7; perhaps TRBD1 as D (5 bases). Germline V gene lookup returns CDR1 MDHEN and CDR2 SYDVKM. V was trimmed by 6 bases and J by 2 bases, leaving 8 bases between them. CDR3 length: 12 residues. The CDR3 sequence is CASSRVAYEQYF. CDR3 DNA: TGTGCCAGCAGCAGGGTCGCCTACGAGCAGTACTTC. The complete variable domain, with remaining parts taken from reference TRBV28 and TRBJ2-7, reads DVKVTQSSRYLVKRTGEKVFLECVQDMDHENMFWYRQDPGLGLRLIYFSYDVKMKEKGDIPEGYSVSREKKERFSLILESASTNQTSMYLCASSRVAYEQYFGPGTRLTVT.

The chain recombines TRBV7-9 with TRBJ1-5, with no clear D. There are 15 residues in the CDR3. Germline V CDR1 and CDR2: SEHNR, FQNEAQ (reference sequence). Trimming took off 5 bases at V and 2 bases at J, with 13 bases between the two ends. The CDR3, as DNA: TGTGCCAGCAGCCCGGGATCGGCAGGCAATCAGCCCCAGCATTTT. Protein product: CASSPGSAGNQPQHF.

The J gene is TRBJ2-4, the V gene TRBV20-1; 11 positions match TRBD2. With V trimmed by 4 bases and J by 4 bases, 12 bases remained unmatched. There are 17 residues in the CDR3. The germline V gene encodes CDR1 DFQATT and CDR2 SNEGSKA (reference sequence). The DNA for the CDR3 is TGCAGTGCTAATGGACTAGCGGGCTATCTACTTAAAAACATTCAGTACTTC. As protein: CSANGLAGYLLKNIQYF.

The chain combines TRBV28 with TRBJ1-5, with D possibly TRBD1 on 5 matching bases. Trimming cost V 2 bases and J 5 bases, with 10 bases left between them. Germline lookup yields CDR1 MDHEN and CDR2 SYDVKM. There are 14 residues in the CDR3. The CDR3 nucleotides read TGTGCCAGCAGTTTAGGACAAACCGATCAGCCCCAGCATTTT. Translation: CASSLGQTDQPQHF.

The chain carries TRBV5-4 and TRBJ1-1; D is uncertain. The CDR3 has 14 amino acids. CDR1 and CDR2 (germline): SGHNT, YYREEE (reference sequence). V was clipped by 5 bases and J by 1 base, with 12 bases between them. The DNA of the CDR3 is TGTGCCAGCAGTTCGCCGAACGAGAACACTGAAGCTTTCTTT. Its translation is CASSSPNENTEAFF. Looking up the rest from reference TRBV5-4 and TRBJ1-1 gives the full variable domain: ETGVTQSPTHLIKTRGQQVTLRCSSQSGHNTVSWYQQALGQGPQFIFQYYREEENGRGNFPPRFSGLQFPNYSSELNVNALELDDSALYLCASSSPNENTEAFFGQGTRLTVV.

CDR3 nucleotides: TGTGCCAGCAGCCCGGACAGGCCAGGCAATGAGCAGTTCTTC. It codes for CASSPDRPGNEQFF. J is TRBJ2-1 and V is TRBV12-3 or TRBV12-4, with 7 bases aligning to TRBD1. The CDR3 covers 14 residues. V shed 6 bases and J 6 bases; nucleotides not matched to a gene: 8.

A single count supports this clonotype. The chain couples TRBV20-1 to TRBJ2-7, with TRBD2 as a possible D gene (5 bases). Germline V gene data show CDR1 as DFQATT and CDR2 as SNEGSKA (reference sequence). V lost 6 bases, J lost 5 bases, and 11 bases lay in between. CDR3 length: 11 amino acids. The CDR3 spells CSAQLRDEQYF. The DNA of the CDR3 is TGCAGTGCGCAATTGCGGGACGAGCAGTACTTC.

V usage is TRBV14 and J usage is TRBJ1-4; 10 bases agree with TRBD1. Germline assignment: CDR1 SGHDN and CDR2 FVKESK. CDR3 size: 18 residues. After removal of 2 bases from V and 8 bases from J, the junction contained 14 bases not matched to a gene. The CDR3: CASSQIPRPDRGGEKLFF. The CDR3 DNA follows: TGTGCCAGCAGCCAAATACCCCGGCCGGACAGGGGGGGAGAAAAACTGTTTTTT.

The V gene is TRBV20-1, the J gene TRBJ2-7; D may be TRBD1 (6 bases). The CDR3 loop spans 15 amino acids. With 5 bases removed from V and 9 bases from J, the gap between germline ends came to 26 bases. Per germline, CDR1 DFQATT and CDR2 SNEGSKA (reference sequence). CDR3 amino acids: CSAYLGGQSLRGQYF. CDR3 coding DNA: TGCAGTGCTTACCTAGGTGGACAGAGCCTGCGCGGGCAGTACTTC.

The V call is TRBV3-1, the J call TRBJ2-3; tentatively, D is TRBD1 (6 bases). CDR1 is LGHDT and CDR2 is YNNKEL in the germline V gene (reference sequence). This CDR3 has 15 amino acids. V was trimmed by 4 bases and J by 1 base, leaving 12 bases between them. CDR3 bases: TGTGCCAGCAGCCCGCCGGGACACCGCACAGATACGCAGTATTTT. Protein: CASSPPGHRTDTQYF.

This clonotype was detected only once. This rearrangement joins TRBV20-1 to TRBJ2-2, with D tentatively TRBD1 or TRBD2 (6 bases each). The CDR3 runs 14 residues. Trimming removed 0 bases at V and 4 bases at J, with 9 bases between. Germline assignment: CDR1 DFQATT and CDR2 SNEGSKA (reference sequence). The CDR3 DNA reads as TGCAGTGCTAGAGAACAGGGAGGCACCGGGGAGCTGTTTTTT. This encodes CSAREQGGTGELFF.

The J gene is TRBJ1-1, the V gene TRBV6-6; D gene uncertain. The CDR3 length is 13 residues. Germline V gene lookup returns CDR1 MNHNY and CDR2 SVGAGI (reference sequence). The V gene lost 6 bases and the J gene lost 1 base, with 9 bases spanning the gap. DNA for the CDR3: TGTGCCAGCAGCGACTTGGGGAACACTGAAGCTTTCTTT. As protein: CASSDLGNTEAFF.

The chain is built from TRBV18 and TRBJ2-5, with D perhaps being TRBD1 or TRBD2 (7 bases each). Germline V gives CDR1 KGHSH, CDR2 LQKENI. V lost 6 bases and J 5 bases, leaving 19 bases between the germline ends. CDR3 length equals 15 residues. The CDR3 DNA follows: TGTGCCAGCTCGTCGAGAAACAGGGGAGGGGAGACCCAGTACTTC. Amino acids: CASSSRNRGGETQYF.

This chain links TRBV6-5 with TRBJ2-7, with D perhaps TRBD1 (5 bases). The length of the CDR3 is 14 residues. CDR1 and CDR2 from the germline V gene are MNHEY and SVGAGI. Deletions cut 3 bases from V and 3 bases from J, with 12 bases between. The CDR3 sequence: CASSYSQGHYEQYF. CDR3 DNA sequence: TGTGCCAGCAGTTATAGCCAGGGCCACTACGAGCAGTACTTC.

Only one count was recorded for this clonotype. The chain links TRBV6-1 to TRBJ1-1; 8 bases agree with TRBD1. There are 15 residues in the CDR3. Germline V gene sequence: CDR1 MNHNS, CDR2 SASEGT. Losses at the gene ends were 6 bases for V and 2 bases for J; bases not matched to a gene: 8. As DNA, the CDR3 is TGTGCCAGCAGAGGACAGGGCCAGTTTAACACTGAAGCTTTCTTT. It specifies CASRGQGQFNTEAFF.

V is TRBV3-1 and J is TRBJ1-3; the D is unclear. V lost 3 bases and J lost 4, with 7 bases in between. Germline-derived CDR1 and CDR2 are LGHDT and YNNKEL (reference sequence). This CDR3 has 13 residues. The CDR3 nucleotides read TGTGCCAGCAGCCAGGCGGCAGGAAACACCATATATTTT. It translates to CASSQAAGNTIYF.

The chain combines TRBV2 with TRBJ1-3; a weak D match, TRBD1 (5 bases). Germline V gene data show CDR1 as SNHLY and CDR2 as FYNNEI. The CDR3 length is 17 residues. Trimming took 4 bases from V and 0 from J, leaving 16 bases between them. The CDR3 loop is CASSGPGKSDSGNTIYF. CDR3 bases: TGTGCCAGCAGTGGACCAGGGAAGTCCGACTCTGGAAACACCATATATTTT.

The V gene is TRBV5-4, the J gene TRBJ2-1; D is uncertain. Germline loops: CDR1 SGHNT, CDR2 YYREEE (reference sequence). The CDR3 is 14 residues long. Trimming removed 0 bases at V and 1 base at J, with 5 bases between. CDR3 protein: CASSLVGSYNEQFF. DNA of the CDR3: TGTGCCAGCAGCTTGGTAGGTTCCTACAATGAGCAGTTCTTC.

J is TRBJ2-7 and V is TRBV29-1; TRBD2 matches at 10 bases. CDR3 size: 13 residues. Germline CDR1 and CDR2: SQVTM and ANQGSEA. V shed 5 bases, J shed 0 bases, and the junction held 1 base outside the gene matches. The CDR3 loop is CSVQREGSYEQYF. The CDR3 nucleotides read TGCAGCGTTCAGCGGGAGGGCTCCTACGAGCAGTACTTC.

CDR3: CASSGDRAGMNTEAFF. The CDR3 DNA follows: TGTGCCAGCAGTGGGGACAGGGCTGGGATGAACACTGAAGCTTTCTTT. V is TRBV6-2 or TRBV6-3 and J is TRBJ1-1, with TRBD1 matching over 9 bases. Germline values: CDR1 MNHEY, CDR2 SVGEGT. The CDR3 totals 16 residues. J gave up 0 bases and V 5 bases, and 7 bases lay outside the gene matches.

The rearrangement uses TRBV12-3 or TRBV12-4 and TRBJ1-2; 12 positions agree with TRBD1. The ends lost 3 bases at V and 4 bases at J; junction bases unmatched: 3. The length of the CDR3 is 15 residues. This CDR3 reads CASSFGDRGLYGYTF. Written as DNA, the CDR3 is TGTGCCAGCAGTTTCGGGGACAGGGGGCTCTATGGCTACACCTTC.

V and J are TRBV3-1 and TRBJ2-4, with D maybe TRBD2 (6 bases). Trimming removed 8 bases from V and 1 base from J, with 12 bases in between. This CDR3 is built from 14 residues. Germline values: CDR1 LGHDT, CDR2 YNNKEL (reference sequence). The CDR3 DNA reads TGTGCCAGCGGGTCGGGAGAGGCCAAAAACATTCAGTACTTC. Amino acid sequence: CASGSGEAKNIQYF.

The table lists this clonotype with a few counts. The chain combines TRBV30 with TRBJ1-2; D unresolved. Trimming removed 6 bases at V and 4 bases at J, with 21 bases between. The CDR3 totals 15 residues. Germline-derived CDR1 and CDR2 are GTSNPN and SVGIG (reference sequence). The CDR3 is CACRKVGSTLYGYTF. CDR3 in DNA: TGTGCCTGCCGGAAGGTAGGATCTACCCTCTATGGCTACACCTTC.